This T cell receptor beta chain came from a study of identifying expanded T cells in peripheral blood. Method: immunoSEQ multiplex PCR; TCRdb's copy keeps in-frame clones and lacks some. The top ten hold around a sixth of the sample, which has approximately 80,000 clones, 84% seen once. What was sequenced was blood. This TCR was recovered from a person aged 18-70 years in good health.

Written as DNA, the CDR3 is TGTGCCAGTACCACCCAGGGGGGAGGGCTCTACAATGAGCAGTTCTTC. This sequence encodes CASTTQGGGLYNEQFF. V gene TRBV19 combines with J gene TRBJ2-1, with D perhaps given as TRBD1 or TRBD2 (7 bases each). The V end was cut by 7 bases, the J end by 3 bases, with 19 bases between. The CDR3 has 16 amino acids. Germline loops: CDR1 LNHDA, CDR2 SQIVND (reference sequence).